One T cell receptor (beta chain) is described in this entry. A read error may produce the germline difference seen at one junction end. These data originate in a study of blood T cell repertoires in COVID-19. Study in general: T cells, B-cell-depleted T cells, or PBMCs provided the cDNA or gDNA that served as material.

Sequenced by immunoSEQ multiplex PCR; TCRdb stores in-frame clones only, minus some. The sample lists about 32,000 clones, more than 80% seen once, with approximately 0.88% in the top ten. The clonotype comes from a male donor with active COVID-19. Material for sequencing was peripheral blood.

The CDR3 nucleotides read TGTGCCAGCAGCCAATTCGGCGGGACTATAGTCCCGGATTTC. It translates to CASSQFGGTIVPDF. The J gene is TRBJ2-7, the V gene TRBV14, with 7 bases lining up with TRBD2. The CDR3 totals 14 residues. Per the germline V gene, CDR1 is SGHDN and CDR2 is FVKESK.